This T cell receptor (beta chain) was profiled in a study of low-dose radiotherapy and immunotherapy resistance in tumors. Study-wide context: Every two weeks, one day ahead of radiation and immunotherapy, cyclophosphamide 200 mg/m2 was given (intravenously).

Patients qualified if they had advanced solid tumors that lacked tumor-infiltrating lymphocytes. TRAV and TRBV primers primed cDNA for both TCRalpha and TCRbeta. Both a constant-region primer and a V-primer adapter served to amplify TCRs across roughly 20 PCR cycles. TCRdb ran MiXCR on the reads and lists one entry per CDR3 protein. The profile shows about 14,000 distinct CDR3 sequences, roughly 52% of them singletons. The clonotype originates from a human donor with advanced metastatic prostate, ovarian, gallbladder or colorectal cancer (not recorded which). This table probably holds off-target reads from a library built for another chain.

The CDR3 spells CASRFPNTGELFF. DNA of the CDR3: TGTGCCAGCAGATTTCCAAACACCGGGGAGCTGTTTTTT. This sequence joins TRBV27 and TRBJ2-2; D gene uncertain. From germline, CDR1 is MNHEY and CDR2 SMNVEV (reference sequence). V was pared by 6 bases and J by 2 bases, with 7 bases between. This CDR3 region has 13 residues.